The 22 T cell receptor beta chains listed next were all sequenced from one sample in a study of blood T cell repertoires in COVID-19. Assay: immunoSEQ multiplex PCR; the TCRdb copy retains only in-frame clones and omits some. This table holds some 220,000 clones, around 85% found once. Sequencing used peripheral blood. All receptors derive from a woman between 70 and 85 years old with COVID-19, enrolled during active disease.

This rearrangement joins TRBV29-1 to TRBJ2-1; D perhaps matches TRBD2 (6 bases). Trimming shortened V by 6 bases and J by 2 bases, and 8 bases separated the two germline ends. The V gene's germline CDR1 is SQVTM and CDR2 ANQGSEA. The CDR3 runs to 12 residues. CDR3 sequence: CSVGLTYNEQFF. CDR3 nucleotide sequence: TGCAGCGTGGGACTGACCTACAATGAGCAGTTCTTC.

This chain links TRBV4-3 with TRBJ1-3; D unresolved. V dropped 2 bases and J dropped 0 bases, with 14 bases sitting between them. Germline V gives CDR1 LGHNA, CDR2 YSLEER. The CDR3 has 17 amino acids. The chain's CDR3 is CASSQSRLGSSGNTIYF. For the CDR3, the DNA is TGCGCCAGCAGCCAAAGCCGCTTGGGGAGCTCTGGAAACACCATATATTTT.

V usage is TRBV3-1 (or the pseudogene TRBV3-2) and J usage is TRBJ2-7; TRBD2 is a possible D gene (6 bases). CDR3 length: 14 residues. Germline V lookup: CDR1 LGHDT, CDR2 YNNKEL (reference sequence). V lost 2 bases and J lost 2, with 10 bases in between. CDR3: CASSQPGLTYEQYF. CDR3 sequence (DNA): TGTGCCAGCAGCCAACCGGGACTGACCTACGAGCAGTACTTC.

The rearrangement links TRBV7-9 to TRBJ2-1; 13 bases map to TRBD2. Losses at the gene ends were 4 bases for V and 9 bases for J; bases not matched to a gene: 3. The CDR3 runs to 14 residues. The germline V gene has CDR1 SEHNR and CDR2 FQNEAQ (reference sequence). The CDR3 region has the DNA TGTGCCAGCAGCTCGCGGACTAGCGGGAGTGAGCAGTTCTTC. This sequence encodes CASSSRTSGSEQFF.

This clone occurred a few times. The genes are TRBV18 and TRBJ1-2; maybe TRBD1 (6 bases). CDR1 and CDR2 from the germline V gene are KGHSH and LQKENI. The CDR3 loop spans 15 amino acids. V was pared by 3 bases and J by 4 bases, with 15 bases between. The CDR3 spells CASSPGDTQRYGYTF. DNA of the CDR3: TGTGCCAGCTCACCCGGGGACACGCAACGCTATGGCTACACCTTC.

CDR3 sequence: CASSWGLAEETQYF. CDR3 sequence (DNA): TGTGCCAGCAGCTGGGGACTAGCGGAAGAGACCCAGTACTTC. The V call is TRBV7-2, the J call TRBJ2-5; 11 bases fit TRBD2. The CDR3 contains 14 residues. Per germline, CDR1 SGHTA and CDR2 FQGNSA. With 4 bases clipped from V and 3 bases from J, the junction kept 1 base outside the gene matches.

The gene calls are TRBV7-2 and TRBJ2-7, with TRBD1 matching over 8 bases. The V gene's germline CDR1 is SGHTA and CDR2 FQGNSA. V was pared by 1 base and J by 2 bases, with 4 bases of the junction left unmatched. The CDR3 consists of 15 residues. CDR3 protein: CASSLGTGSPYEQYF. The CDR3, as DNA: TGTGCCAGCAGCTTAGGGACAGGGTCCCCCTACGAGCAGTACTTC.

The V call is TRBV7-3, the J call TRBJ2-1; 7 bases align to TRBD1. V dropped 5 bases and J dropped 4; count of bases not matched to a gene: 8. This CDR3 has 15 residues. Looked up from germline, CDR1 is SGHTA and CDR2 is FQGTGA. For the CDR3, the DNA is TGTGCCAGCAGCCTCGACAGGGTGTATTACAATGAGCAGTTCTTC. It is translated as CASSLDRVYYNEQFF. The full variable domain, in which reference TRBV7-3 and TRBJ2-1 provide the parts outside the CDR3, is GAGVSQTPSNKVTEKGKYVELRCDPISGHTALYWYRQSLGQGPEFLIYFQGTGAADDSGLPNDRFFAVRPEGSVSTLKIQRTERGDSAVYLCASSLDRVYYNEQFFGPGTRLTVL.

The chain recombines TRBV7-2 with TRBJ2-3; 8 positions agree with TRBD2. Germline-derived CDR1 and CDR2 are SGHTA and FQGNSA. The CDR3 extends over 16 amino acids. The ends lost 5 bases at V and 0 bases at J; junction bases unmatched: 7. Here the CDR3 DNA reads TGTGCCAGCAGCCTTCAAGGGACTAGAAGCACAGATACGCAGTATTTT. Translating gives CASSLQGTRSTDTQYF. The full variable domain, its missing parts supplied by reference TRBV7-2 and TRBJ2-3, is GAGVSQSPSNKVTEKGKDVELRCDPISGHTALYWYRQSLGQGLEFLIYFQGNSAPDKSGLPSDRFSAERTGGSVSTLTIQRTQQEDSAVYLCASSLQGTRSTDTQYFGPGTRLTVL.

V is TRBV4-3 and J is TRBJ1-5; 9 bases fit TRBD1. Germline V gives CDR1 LGHNA, CDR2 YSLEER. This CDR3 has 17 residues. The trim removed 8 bases at V and 2 bases at J, leaving 13 bases unmatched. CDR3 DNA sequence: TGCGCCAGCGGAACCGGGACAGGGTTTTTGGGCAATCAGCCCCAGCATTTT. Its translation: CASGTGTGFLGNQPQHF.

The chain couples TRBV7-3 to TRBJ1-1, with 9 bases matching TRBD1. Germline loops: CDR1 SGHTA, CDR2 FQGTGA. The CDR3 extends over 13 amino acids. V shed 7 bases and J 4 bases; nucleotides not matched to a gene: 4. CDR3 sequence (DNA): TGTGCCAGCAAGACAGGGGGTGTCACTGAAGCTTTCTTT. It translates to CASKTGGVTEAFF.

J is TRBJ2-7 and V is TRBV11-1, with TRBD1 identical over 10 bases. This CDR3 is built from 15 residues. Germline CDR1 is SGHAT and CDR2 is FQDESV (reference sequence). V lost 2 bases and J lost 4; bases outside the gene matches: 5. DNA for the CDR3: TGTGCCAGCAGCTTAATGACAGGGGGCTCTTACGAGCAGTACTTC. Translation: CASSLMTGGSYEQYF.

The chain employs TRBV27 and TRBJ1-2; 8 bases align to TRBD1. Looked up from germline, CDR1 is MNHEY and CDR2 is SMNVEV (reference sequence). The CDR3 covers 14 residues. V lost 7 bases, J lost 2 bases, and 6 bases stayed unmatched. The CDR3 reads CASTKTGANYGYTF. The CDR3 nucleotides are TGTGCCAGCACAAAGACAGGGGCGAACTATGGCTACACCTTC.

V gene TRBV7-6 combines with J gene TRBJ2-1; possibly TRBD1 for D (6 bases). Germline-derived CDR1 and CDR2 are SGHVS and FNYEAQ. Trimming removed 1 base at V and 6 bases at J, with 13 bases between. This CDR3 has 15 residues. The CDR3 protein is CASSLEQGRGNEQFF. The CDR3 nucleotides are TGTGCCAGCAGCTTAGAACAGGGCAGGGGCAATGAGCAGTTCTTC.

V usage is TRBV9 and J usage is TRBJ1-3, with 8 bases aligning to TRBD1. The J segment lost 0 bases and the V segment lost 6 bases, leaving 5 bases of the junction unmatched. This CDR3 comprises 15 residues. Germline CDR1 is SGDLS and CDR2 is YYNGEE. The CDR3 loop reads CASTRTGNSGNTIYF. For the CDR3, the DNA is TGTGCCAGCACCCGGACAGGGAACTCTGGAAACACCATATATTTT.

The rearrangement uses TRBV19 and TRBJ2-1, with 10 positions matching TRBD2. Per the germline V gene, CDR1 is LNHDA and CDR2 is SQIVND (reference sequence). Trimming took 4 bases from V and 7 from J; bases not matched to a gene: 4. This CDR3 is built from 14 residues. The DNA of the CDR3 is TGTGCCAGTAGTAGTAGCGGGAGGTGGAATGAGCAGTTCTTC. This encodes CASSSSGRWNEQFF.

V gene TRBV7-9 combines with J gene TRBJ1-1; a possible D gene is TRBD1 (6 bases). The germline CDR1 and CDR2 sequences are SEHNR and FQNEAQ (reference sequence). CDR3 length: 14 amino acids. V dropped 5 bases and J dropped 1 base, with 11 bases sitting between them. CDR3 in amino acids: CASSPGTPNTEAFF. DNA of the CDR3: TGTGCCAGCAGCCCCGGGACACCGAACACTGAAGCTTTCTTT. The full variable domain, in which reference TRBV7-9 and TRBJ1-1 provide the parts outside the CDR3, is DTGVSQNPRHKITKRGQNVTFRCDPISEHNRLYWYRQTLGQGPEFLTYFQNEAQLEKSRLLSDRFSAERPKGSFSTLEIQRTEQGDSAMYLCASSPGTPNTEAFFGQGTRLTVV.

The chain joins TRBV3-1 (or the pseudogene TRBV3-2) to TRBJ1-2, with TRBD1 identical over 7 bases. The CDR3 spans 13 residues. Germline lookup yields CDR1 LGHDT and CDR2 YNNKEL (reference sequence). The V and J ends lost 4 bases and 3 bases, in that order; junction bases with no gene match: 2. This CDR3 reads CASSPDRYYGYTF. The CDR3 DNA reads TGTGCCAGCAGCCCGGACAGGTACTATGGCTACACCTTC.

The chain combines TRBV30 with TRBJ1-5; D possibly corresponds to TRBD1 (5 bases). V gave up 3 bases and J gave up 7 bases, with 13 bases separating them. The CDR3 spans 13 residues. Germline V gene lookup returns CDR1 GTSNPN and CDR2 SVGIG (reference sequence). As DNA, the CDR3 is TGTGCCTGGAGCCCACAGGTGGAACAGCCCCAGCATTTT. This sequence encodes CAWSPQVEQPQHF.

This clone was observed many times. This chain uses TRBV19 with TRBJ1-5; TRBD1 matches 7 bases. CDR3 length equals 18 residues. Germline CDR1 is LNHDA and CDR2 is SQIVND (reference sequence). The V and J ends lost 5 bases and 4 bases, in that order; junction bases with no gene match: 17. CDR3 loop: CASSSERDSGGLNQPQHF. The CDR3 DNA reads as TGTGCCAGTAGTTCTGAAAGGGACAGCGGGGGCCTAAATCAGCCCCAGCATTTT.

The gene calls are TRBV2 and TRBJ2-7, with 8 bases aligning to TRBD1. CDR1 and CDR2 from the germline V gene are SNHLY and FYNNEI. The CDR3 runs to 16 residues. Trimming at V came to 1 base and at J to 2 bases, leaving 7 bases not matched to a gene. CDR3 loop: CASSEGSRGLTYEQYF. The CDR3 nucleotides are TGTGCCAGCAGTGAAGGTTCCAGGGGGCTAACCTACGAGCAGTACTTC. The full variable domain, its missing parts supplied by reference TRBV2 and TRBJ2-7, is EPEVTQTPSHQVTQMGQEVILRCVPISNHLYFYWYRQILGQKVEFLVSFYNNEISEKSEIFDDQFSVERPDGSNFTLKIRSTKLEDSAMYFCASSEGSRGLTYEQYFGPGTRLTVT.

This clone was seen just once. V gene TRBV7-9 combines with J gene TRBJ1-2; 10 nucleotides line up with TRBD1. Germline lookup yields CDR1 SEHNR and CDR2 FQNEAQ (reference sequence). There are 17 residues in the CDR3. The junction had 10 bases not matched to a gene; V was cut back by 4 bases and J by 2 bases. The CDR3 nucleotides are TGTGCCAGCAGCTCGACCCGGGACAGGGGAGGGAACTATGGCTACACCTTC. Its translation is CASSSTRDRGGNYGYTF.